These T cell receptor beta chains were read from a single sample in a study of cytomegalovirus exposure and HLA in healthy donors. This table comes from immunoSEQ multiplex PCR, and its TCRdb copy is limited to in-frame clones, with some not included. The repertoire consists of about 110,000 clones, with around 15% occurring once and the leading ten covering 0.83%. Sequencing was performed on PBMCs. These receptors originate from a female donor in good health and CMV-seronegative. Each CDR3 is given with its conserved first and last residue. The order of the fields is D gene, J gene, clone size, V gene, CDR3 protein, CDR3 DNA. The D gene is left open where the match is weak. Size tells how often a clone was seen (once, few, many) or the class of an expanded clone, and some rows leave it out.

d_call: TRBD1; j_call: TRBJ1-2; clone_size: few; v_call: TRBV7-9; cdr3_aa: CASSLNQGASGYTF; cdr3_nt: TGTGCCAGCAGCTTAAACCAGGGGGCGAGTGGCTACACCTTC
d_call: TRBD2; j_call: TRBJ2-1; clone_size: once; v_call: TRBV13; cdr3_aa: CASSSDGAGGMLSSYNEQFF; cdr3_nt: TGTGCCAGCAGCTCCGATGGAGCGGGAGGCATGCTTAGCTCCTACAATGAGCAGTTCTTC
d_call: TRBD1; j_call: TRBJ1-4; clone_size: few; v_call: TRBV4-3; cdr3_aa: CASRFDRGGEKLFF; cdr3_nt: TGCGCCAGCAGATTTGACAGGGGAGGAGAAAAACTGTTTTTT
d_call: NA; j_call: TRBJ1-2; clone_size: NA; v_call: TRBV19; cdr3_aa: CASTLVGGAHGYTF; cdr3_nt: TGTGCCAGTACCCTGGTGGGGGGGGCGCATGGCTACACCTTC
d_call: TRBD1; j_call: TRBJ1-3; clone_size: few; v_call: TRBV6-6; cdr3_aa: CASRSGTGGGNTIYF; cdr3_nt: TGTGCCAGCAGGTCCGGGACAGGGGGAGGAAACACCATATATTTT
d_call: TRBD1; j_call: TRBJ2-2; clone_size: NA; v_call: TRBV23-1; cdr3_aa: CASRSGTGLTGELFF; cdr3_nt: TGCGCCAGCAGATCCGGGACAGGGTTAACCGGGGAGCTGTTTTTT
d_call: NA; j_call: TRBJ2-2; clone_size: few; v_call: TRBV6-1; cdr3_aa: CASEAPNTGELFF; cdr3_nt: TGTGCCAGCGAAGCCCCGAACACCGGGGAGCTGTTTTTT
d_call: TRBD1; j_call: TRBJ2-1; clone_size: NA; v_call: TRBV15; cdr3_aa: CATSRDGTVPNEQFF; cdr3_nt: TGTGCCACCAGCAGAGATGGGACAGTTCCCAATGAGCAGTTCTTC
d_call: NA; j_call: TRBJ1-5; clone_size: few; v_call: TRBV4-1; cdr3_aa: CASSDAQAISNQPQHF; cdr3_nt: TGCGCCAGCAGCGATGCCCAAGCGATAAGCAATCAGCCCCAGCATTTT
d_call: NA; j_call: TRBJ2-3; clone_size: few; v_call: TRBV9; cdr3_aa: CASSEGSGDTQYF; cdr3_nt: TGTGCCAGCAGCGAGGGGTCTGGCGATACGCAGTATTTT
d_call: TRBD1; j_call: TRBJ1-3; clone_size: NA; v_call: TRBV2; cdr3_aa: CASPRDSSGNTIYF; cdr3_nt: TGTGCCAGCCCCAGGGACAGCTCTGGAAACACCATATATTTT
d_call: NA; j_call: TRBJ2-7; clone_size: NA; v_call: TRBV28; cdr3_aa: CASSLPGSGVGYEQYF; cdr3_nt: TGTGCCAGCAGTTTACCCGGATCGGGAGTTGGGTACGAGCAGTACTTC
d_call: NA; j_call: TRBJ2-7; clone_size: NA; v_call: TRBV29-1; cdr3_aa: CSVVGGYEQYF; cdr3_nt: TGCAGCGTTGTTGGAGGCTACGAGCAGTACTTC
d_call: NA; j_call: TRBJ1-2; clone_size: few; v_call: TRBV29-1; cdr3_aa: CSVEDINYGYTF; cdr3_nt: TGCAGCGTCGAGGACATAAACTATGGCTACACCTTC
d_call: NA; j_call: TRBJ1-5; clone_size: NA; v_call: TRBV4-1; cdr3_aa: CASSPNRGRTDNQPQHF; cdr3_nt: TGCGCCAGCAGCCCTAACCGGGGAAGGACCGACAATCAGCCCCAGCATTTT
d_call: TRBD2; j_call: TRBJ2-1; clone_size: NA; v_call: TRBV2; cdr3_aa: CASSEARVAGGYNEQFF; cdr3_nt: TGTGCCAGCAGTGAAGCGCGGGTAGCGGGGGGGTACAATGAGCAGTTCTTC
d_call: TRBD2; j_call: TRBJ2-1; clone_size: few; v_call: TRBV7-6; cdr3_aa: CASTGLREGSYNEQFF; cdr3_nt: TGTGCCAGCACGGGGCTAAGGGAGGGCTCCTACAATGAGCAGTTCTTC
d_call: TRBD2; j_call: TRBJ2-7; clone_size: few; v_call: TRBV7-9; cdr3_aa: CASSLGDQRGYEQYF; cdr3_nt: TGTGCCAGCAGCTTAGGGGACCAGCGGGGCTACGAGCAGTACTTC
d_call: TRBD1; j_call: TRBJ2-1; clone_size: NA; v_call: TRBV13; cdr3_aa: CASSQYRDRVHNEQFF; cdr3_nt: TGTGCCAGCAGCCAGTATCGGGACAGGGTCCACAATGAGCAGTTCTTC
d_call: TRBD1; j_call: TRBJ1-5; clone_size: NA; v_call: TRBV27; cdr3_aa: CASSLRQGGNQPQHF; cdr3_nt: TGTGCCAGCAGTCTTCGACAGGGTGGCAATCAGCCCCAGCATTTT
d_call: NA; j_call: TRBJ1-2; clone_size: few; v_call: TRBV5-1; cdr3_aa: CASSLDRDSNGYTF; cdr3_nt: TGCGCCAGCAGCTTGGATCGGGATAGCAATGGCTACACCTTC
d_call: TRBD2; j_call: TRBJ2-1; clone_size: NA; v_call: TRBV7-6; cdr3_aa: CASSRGETGVIYNEQFF; cdr3_nt: TGTGCCAGCAGCCGGGGGGAAACGGGGGTGATATACAATGAGCAGTTCTTC
d_call: TRBD2; j_call: TRBJ2-3; clone_size: few; v_call: TRBV5-4; cdr3_aa: CASSSGLAGAGSSTDTQYF; cdr3_nt: TGTGCCAGCAGCTCGGGACTAGCGGGGGCCGGGTCTAGCACAGATACGCAGTATTTT
d_call: TRBD1; j_call: TRBJ2-1; clone_size: few; v_call: TRBV19; cdr3_aa: CASLGSGQGAGNEQFF; cdr3_nt: TGTGCCAGCCTGGGAAGTGGACAGGGGGCCGGCAATGAGCAGTTCTTC
d_call: NA; j_call: TRBJ1-6; clone_size: NA; v_call: TRBV5-6; cdr3_aa: CASSLGDRNSPLHF; cdr3_nt: TGTGCCAGCAGCTTGGGAGACAGAAATTCACCCCTCCACTTT
d_call: TRBD2; j_call: TRBJ2-1; clone_size: NA; v_call: TRBV6-5; cdr3_aa: CASRRLAGVIEQFF; cdr3_nt: TGTGCCAGCAGGAGACTAGCGGGAGTGATTGAGCAGTTCTTC
d_call: TRBD1; j_call: TRBJ1-3; clone_size: NA; v_call: TRBV25-1; cdr3_aa: CASSEAPLGTGSGNTIYF; cdr3_nt: TGTGCCAGCAGTGAAGCCCCCTTAGGGACAGGGAGTGGAAACACCATATATTTT
d_call: TRBD2; j_call: TRBJ2-1; clone_size: NA; v_call: TRBV2; cdr3_aa: CASYRRYPRTSGKDNEQFF; cdr3_nt: TGTGCCAGCTATCGTCGTTACCCTAGGACTAGCGGAAAGGACAATGAGCAGTTCTTC
d_call: TRBD2; j_call: TRBJ2-7; clone_size: NA; v_call: TRBV7-2; cdr3_aa: CASSLGLAGGPRGEQYF; cdr3_nt: TGTGCCAGCAGCTTAGGGCTAGCGGGAGGGCCCCGAGGCGAGCAGTACTTC
d_call: NA; j_call: TRBJ2-1; clone_size: NA; v_call: TRBV29-1; cdr3_aa: CSVGLVYNEQFF; cdr3_nt: TGCAGCGTTGGACTAGTATACAATGAGCAGTTCTTC
d_call: NA; j_call: TRBJ1-5; clone_size: few; v_call: TRBV30; cdr3_aa: CAWARGGQPQHF; cdr3_nt: TGTGCCTGGGCAAGGGGGGGTCAGCCCCAGCATTTT
d_call: NA; j_call: TRBJ2-7; clone_size: NA; v_call: TRBV14; cdr3_aa: CASSQDAGVDYEQYF; cdr3_nt: TGTGCCAGCAGCCAAGATGCAGGGGTGGACTACGAGCAGTACTTC
d_call: NA; j_call: TRBJ2-7; clone_size: NA; v_call: TRBV9; cdr3_aa: CASSVESGQYEQYF; cdr3_nt: TGTGCCAGCAGCGTAGAATCAGGGCAGTACGAGCAGTACTTC
d_call: TRBD2; j_call: TRBJ2-1; clone_size: NA; v_call: TRBV29-1; cdr3_aa: CSALDPSGRNEQFF; cdr3_nt: TGCAGCGCCCTGGACCCTAGCGGGAGAAATGAGCAGTTCTTC
d_call: TRBD1; j_call: TRBJ1-2; clone_size: NA; v_call: TRBV7-2; cdr3_aa: CASSLARGRQGLIVHGYTF; cdr3_nt: TGTGCCAGCAGCTTAGCGAGGGGGAGACAGGGCCTTATTGTCCATGGCTACACCTTC
d_call: TRBD1; j_call: TRBJ1-5; clone_size: NA; v_call: TRBV5-1; cdr3_aa: CASSLGTGGGNQPQHF; cdr3_nt: TGCGCCAGCAGCTTAGGAACAGGGGGCGGCAATCAGCCCCAGCATTTT
d_call: NA; j_call: TRBJ2-1; clone_size: NA; v_call: TRBV11-2; cdr3_aa: CASGRPYNEQFF; cdr3_nt: TGTGCCAGCGGCCGTCCCTACAATGAGCAGTTCTTC
d_call: NA; j_call: TRBJ2-3; clone_size: NA; v_call: TRBV1; cdr3_aa: CTSSRTISGLTGDTQYF; cdr3_nt: TGCACCAGCAGCCGAACTATCAGTGGACTGACGGGGGATACGCAGTATTTT
d_call: NA; j_call: TRBJ2-5; clone_size: few; v_call: TRBV11-2; cdr3_aa: CASSFGYQETQYF; cdr3_nt: TGTGCCAGCAGCTTCGGGTACCAAGAGACCCAGTACTTC
d_call: NA; j_call: TRBJ2-5; clone_size: few; v_call: TRBV19; cdr3_aa: CASSIPDRAGPQYF; cdr3_nt: TGTGCCAGTAGTATCCCCGACAGGGCGGGGCCCCAGTACTTC
d_call: NA; j_call: TRBJ2-5; clone_size: NA; v_call: TRBV6-5; cdr3_aa: CASSYLGGTVEETQYF; cdr3_nt: TGTGCCAGCAGTTACTTGGGCGGGACAGTAGAAGAGACCCAGTACTTC
d_call: TRBD1; j_call: TRBJ2-5; clone_size: few; v_call: TRBV28; cdr3_aa: CASTFDRVDYQETQYF; cdr3_nt: TGTGCCAGCACTTTCGACAGGGTCGACTACCAAGAGACCCAGTACTTC
d_call: TRBD2; j_call: TRBJ2-5; clone_size: NA; v_call: TRBV29-1; cdr3_aa: CSVEDPTSGQETQYF; cdr3_nt: TGCAGCGTTGAAGATCCGACTAGCGGCCAAGAGACCCAGTACTTC
d_call: TRBD1; j_call: TRBJ2-2; clone_size: NA; v_call: TRBV7-2; cdr3_aa: CASSLARTGGNTGELFF; cdr3_nt: TGTGCCAGCAGCTTAGCGCGGACAGGGGGCAACACCGGGGAGCTGTTTTTT
d_call: TRBD1; j_call: TRBJ1-1; clone_size: few; v_call: TRBV18; cdr3_aa: CASSPEQMGQGSTEAFF; cdr3_nt: TGTGCCAGCTCACCAGAGCAAATGGGACAGGGAAGCACTGAAGCTTTCTTT
d_call: TRBD2; j_call: TRBJ2-7; clone_size: NA; v_call: TRBV5-1; cdr3_aa: CASSLAWGGDQQYF; cdr3_nt: TGCGCCAGCAGCTTGGCCTGGGGGGGGGACCAGCAGTACTTC
d_call: NA; j_call: TRBJ1-6; clone_size: NA; v_call: TRBV4-1; cdr3_aa: CASSQDDEFDYNSPPHF; cdr3_nt: TGCGCCAGCAGCCAAGATGACGAATTTGACTATAATTCACCCCCCCACTTT
d_call: NA; j_call: TRBJ1-1; clone_size: NA; v_call: TRBV2; cdr3_aa: CASSGVRVRRGTEAFF; cdr3_nt: TGTGCCAGCAGTGGGGTGAGGGTCAGGAGAGGCACTGAAGCTTTCTTT